There are a few counts of the clone carrying this TCR beta chain. The antigen is not known. This specimen comes from a study of TIL therapy for anti-PD-1-resistant metastatic lung cancer. Overall study findings and caveats: Many TIL product clones were absent from baseline tumor, suggesting clonal contraction.

Sequencing used immunoSEQ v3. Clones were sequenced by immunoSEQ multiplex PCR, and TCRdb holds only the in-frame ones, with some missing. The data show tens of thousands of clones, with 55% to 80% seen just once and 6.5% to 8% held by the top ten. As for time point: pre-treatment sample, taken before nivolumab and TIL therapy. Tumor tissue came from excised metastases, mostly pleural nodules or supraclavicular lymph nodes. Enrollment ran from October 2017 to early 2020. Germline values: CDR1 SGHNT, CDR2 YYREEE (reference sequence). The CDR3 spans 15 residues. Trimming removed 0 bases from V and 0 bases from J, with 8 bases in between.

This chain links TRBV5-4 with TRBJ2-3; D gene unclear. Sample: tumor tissue, taken at baseline. This receptor was obtained from a person aged 25 to 80 with non-small cell lung cancer. Written as DNA, the CDR3 is TGTGCCAGCAGCTTGGATCGGGCGAGCACAGATACGCAGTATTTT. Its protein product is CASSLDRASTDTQYF.